Sequencing of this T cell receptor beta chain was carried out in a study of CD8 T cells in Susac syndrome (dated by TCRdb to about 2019). In the study overall: Among the sequenced Susac syndrome patients, about six had clinically active disease and roughly 8 were in clinical remission. At blood withdrawal, Susac syndrome patients were therapy-naive, treated with corticosteroids (with IVIg additionally given to some), or treated with IVIg alone. Whether CD8+ T cell activation and differentiation in Susac syndrome was antigen driven was tested using repertoire sequencing. What the research found in general, with its limitations: In the CD4+ T cell repertoire of Susac syndrome patients, clonal expansion was not detected. The study acknowledged that relatively few individuals were included in the TCR sequencing and HLA analysis.

Inclusive of the bounding cysteine and phenylalanine, the CDR3 is 15 residues long. Of all the DNA, just the CDR3 is kept, 45 bases in frame from base 1. Trimming costs V 0 bases and J 2 bases, and their ends lie 10 bases apart. CDR1 and CDR2 were assigned from the germline V gene as SGHTA and FQGTGA. Peripheral blood CD8+ and CD4+ T cells from healthy donors, Susac syndrome patients and multiple sclerosis patients were profiled by high-throughput TCR beta sequencing. The Susac syndrome patients fulfilled recently defined diagnostic criteria for either definite or probable disease. Bulk CD8+ and CD4+ T cells were purified by magnetic negative isolation, whereas CD8+ TEMRA cells were enriched by FACS. Blood was drawn into EDTA tubes, processed within 24 hours, and PBMCs were isolated by density gradient centrifugation. PBMCs intended for TCR sequencing were cryopreserved in liquid nitrogen and were subsequently thawed in a 37 degrees C water bath. A purity of at least 90% was achieved for sorted or isolated CD4+, CD8+ and CD8+ TEMRA cells.

As to this clonotype: There is no known antigen for this receptor. Base quality data are lacking; no much larger clone is found one base away.

RNA was extracted using the RNeasy kit, and roughly 0.45 to 1 ug of the RNA was reverse transcribed with random hexamers. The immunoSEQ multiplex PCR assay, which covers 54 Vbeta and 13 Jbeta segments, was used to amplify TCR beta CDR3 regions. Bias from PCR amplification was corrected by using a synthetic template baseline for primer optimization and for computational correction. In the source study's methods: Reads were assigned to V, D and J genes according to IMGT and analyzed in immunoSEQ Analyzer, with only productive sequences retained. To calculate clonality, Shannon entropy was normalized by log2 of the number of productive unique sequences and then subtracted from one. Public and private clones were assessed among the 100 most prevalent clones of each patient and control. Clones were defined as Susac-specific when absent from the healthy and MS cohorts, from about 1,100 published viral clones and from other ImmuneACCESS disease sequences. TCRdb trimmed public reads at Q25 via fastp, called clones via MiXCR and kept in-frame beta chains. Merged by CDR3 protein, the rows form single entries marked with the most common genes and DNA. TCRdb's processing, not the authors', yielded these V and J calls. The sample profile shows under 200,000 distinct CDR3 sequences; under 95% of them were found once. The ten top clones hold approximately 0.11% of the sample.

This TCR came from a human donor with Susac syndrome. Recombination joined TRBV7-3 with TRBJ2-5; possibly the D gene is TRBD1, per 6 matching bases. Sequences were obtained from CD4+ T cells from PBMCs. In nucleotides, the sequence is TGTGCCAGCAGCTTAACCCGGACAGCGCAAGAGACCCAGTACTTC. Its translation is CASSLTRTAQETQYF.